This TCR beta chain was identified during a study of cytomegalovirus exposure and HLA in healthy donors. In the case of this clone: Its antigen is undetermined.

The PCR had 60 Vbeta and 13 Jbeta primers. TCRdb's copy holds only in-frame clones and misses some; the assay was immunoSEQ multiplex PCR. Here the sample table reports under 65,000 clones. Findings and caveats of the study: Later work showed greater clonal expansion in HLA-associated TCR beta chains than in equally common others. The sole available immune exposure information was CMV serostatus. Both high specificity and high sensitivity reportedly marked the classifier's diagnosis of cytomegalovirus status. Across donors, sequencing depth was assumed by presence/absence analyses to be roughly uniform.

This sequence was found in a woman between 40 and 50 years old in good health and CMV-seronegative. The sequenced sample consisted of PBMCs.

CDR3 nucleotides: TGTGCCAGCAGTTCTGGGACTATCCCTAGTGAGACCCAGTACTTC. This encodes CASSSGTIPSETQYF. The rearrangement links TRBV28 to TRBJ2-5, with 7 positions matching TRBD2. In germline, CDR1 is MDHEN, CDR2 SYDVKM. J was trimmed by 5 bases and V by 4 bases; bases with no gene match: 10. The CDR3 consists of 15 residues.